A single sample is the source of the 26 T cell receptor beta chains below, sequenced in a study of vaccination and CD4 T cells after COVID-19. Specified treatment: approximately 11-day PBMC culture with coronavirus spike peptide pools or control peptides (ViraFEST assay). These TCRs are of unknown antigen specificity. Sequenced with the Oncomine TCR Beta short-read assay was DNA taken from cultured CD4+ T cells. TCRdb recomputed calls from the PCR reads with MiXCR, one row per CDR3 protein. The table has about 5,000 distinct CDR3 sequences, about 71% seen once. The sample was CD4+ T cells from blood, cultured in vitro. The source of these receptors is a human donor who had recovered from COVID-19.

The chain couples TRBV11-3 to TRBJ1-6, with no clear D. CDR1 and CDR2 from the germline V gene are SGHNT and YENEEA. Trimming took 4 bases from V and 8 from J, leaving 12 bases between them. The CDR3 consists of 14 residues. DNA of the CDR3: TGTGCCAGCAGCTCCGCCAGGTCGTATTCACCCCTCCACTTT. Amino acid sequence: CASSSARSYSPLHF.

V is TRBV20-1 and J is TRBJ2-1; no reliable D call. V was clipped by 5 bases and J by 7 bases, with 15 bases between them. CDR1 is DFQATT and CDR2 is SNEGSKA in the germline V gene (reference sequence). This CDR3 region has 13 residues. The CDR3 is CSALPGVENEQFF. CDR3 nucleotides: TGCAGTGCTCTGCCGGGTGTGGAGAATGAGCAGTTCTTC.

This chain joins TRBV28 and TRBJ2-7; possibly TRBD1 for D (5 bases). The CDR3 runs 13 residues. V was shortened by 2 bases and J by 6 bases, with 11 bases between the two germline ends. Germline CDR1 MDHEN, CDR2 SYDVKM. The CDR3 reads CASSLGRVGEQYF. CDR3 bases: TGTGCCAGCAGTTTAGGCAGGGTGGGCGAGCAGTACTTC. Drawing the rest from reference TRBV28 and TRBJ2-7, the complete variable domain is DVKVTQSSRYLVKRTGEKVFLECVQDMDHENMFWYRQDPGLGLRLIYFSYDVKMKEKGDIPEGYSVSREKKERFSLILESASTNQTSMYLCASSLGRVGEQYFGPGTRLTVT.

The V and J genes are TRBV20-1 and TRBJ1-6; D is uncertain. In germline, CDR1 is DFQATT, CDR2 SNEGSKA (reference sequence). This CDR3 has 16 amino acids. V shed 3 bases and J shed 4 bases, with 16 bases lying between them. The CDR3 region is CSASDPSGRYNSPLHF. DNA for the CDR3: TGCAGTGCTAGCGACCCGTCCGGACGGTATAATTCACCCCTCCACTTT.

The chain employs TRBV20-1 and TRBJ1-2; 8 bases match TRBD1. This CDR3 spans 12 amino acids. CDR1 is DFQATT, CDR2 SNEGSKA, per germline (reference sequence). Unmatched junction bases numbered 4, after V lost 6 bases and J lost 4 bases. The CDR3 DNA is TGCAGTGCAGGACAGGGCCTCTATGGCTACACCTTC. This translates into CSAGQGLYGYTF.

The V call is TRBV7-2, the J call TRBJ1-3, with TRBD1 matching over 7 bases. This CDR3 has 16 residues. Trimming cost V 4 bases and J 8 bases; bases outside gene matches: 14. CDR1 SGHTA and CDR2 FQGNSA come from the germline V gene. The CDR3 DNA reads as TGTGCCAGCAGCTCTTACCGCCGGGACAGCGGGGACACCATATATTTT. Its translation is CASSSYRRDSGDTIYF.

V and J are TRBV2 and TRBJ2-7; D is uncertain. This CDR3 region has 14 residues. Germline V lookup: CDR1 SNHLY, CDR2 FYNNEI. Trimming left V 3 bases short and J 3 bases short, with 12 bases between. CDR3 sequence (DNA): TGTGCCAGCAGTGATCCCGAGGCACGCTACGAGCAGTACTTC. Translation: CASSDPEARYEQYF.

As concerns this clonotype: The junction shows a germline mismatch at one end, possibly a read error. V gene TRBV6-1 combines with J gene TRBJ1-5; tentatively, D is TRBD1 (6 bases). Germline V lookup: CDR1 MNHNS, CDR2 SASEGT. The CDR3 totals 17 residues. The CDR3 DNA sequence: TGTGCCAGCAGTCAAGCAGGGGCCGGGAGAAGCAATCAGCCCCAGCATTTT. Its protein product is CASSQAGAGRSNQPQHF.

Notes on this clonotype: This could be a read error, since a much larger clone is one nucleotide away. This chain uses TRBV15 with TRBJ2-3; D unresolved. The V end lost 8 bases, the J end lost 2 bases, and 20 bases lay between the germline ends. The CDR3 consists of 16 residues. Germline lookup yields CDR1 LNHNV and CDR2 YYDKDF (reference sequence). CDR3 sequence reads: CATGTRSNRNTDTQYF. The DNA of the CDR3 is TGTGCCACCGGCACCCGCTCCAACAGAAACACAGATACGCAGTATTTT.

The chain is built from TRBV19 and TRBJ2-7; TRBD2 matches at 12 bases. Germline CDR1 reads LNHDA; CDR2 reads SQIVND (reference sequence). The CDR3 consists of 15 residues. With V trimmed by 4 bases and J by 6 bases, 7 bases remained unmatched. The DNA of the CDR3 is TGTGCCAGTAGTACCAGACTAGCGGGAGCATCCGAGCAGTACTTC. Its translation is CASSTRLAGASEQYF.

This chain joins TRBV11-2 and TRBJ2-6, with 7 bases identical to TRBD2. The V and J ends lost 2 bases and 2 bases, in that order; junction bases with no gene match: 6. The CDR3 runs 17 residues. Germline V gives CDR1 SGHAT, CDR2 FQNNGV. In nucleotides, the CDR3 is TGTGCCAGCAGCTTATTAGGGGAGGGGACTGGGGCCAACGTCCTGACTTTC. As protein: CASSLLGEGTGANVLTF.

The V gene is TRBV7-2, the J gene TRBJ2-7; possible D gene TRBD2, 5 bases. The CDR3 extends over 13 amino acids. Per the germline V gene, CDR1 is SGHTA and CDR2 is FQGNSA. Trimming pared 7 bases from V and 7 bases from J, leaving 17 bases between. This chain's CDR3 is CASTPPGSLEQYF. CDR3 nucleotide sequence: TGTGCCAGCACCCCTCCGGGGTCCTTAGAGCAGTACTTC.

The chain couples TRBV6-1 to TRBJ1-1; D is uncertain. The V end lost 6 bases, the J end lost 4 bases, and 9 bases lay between the germline ends. Germline V CDR1 and CDR2: MNHNS, SASEGT. The CDR3 is made up of 12 amino acids. DNA for the CDR3: TGTGCCAGCAGAATGGGTCCCACTGAAGCTTTCTTT. Its translation is CASRMGPTEAFF.

The chain has TRBV27 and TRBJ2-3, with 8 bases matching TRBD2. Germline-derived CDR1 and CDR2 are MNHEY and SMNVEV (reference sequence). The length of the CDR3 is 16 residues. Unmatched junction bases numbered 13, after V lost 11 bases and J lost 0 bases. CDR3: CAATPRGGTSTDTQYF. DNA of the CDR3: TGTGCCGCGACGCCACGGGGGGGGACTAGCACAGATACGCAGTATTTT.

This clonotype is medium-sized (0.01 to 0.1%). V gene TRBV6-1 combines with J gene TRBJ1-1, with D possibly being TRBD1 (5 bases). Trimming left V 8 bases short and J 5 bases short, with 12 bases between. This CDR3 spans 12 amino acids. Germline lookup yields CDR1 MNHNS and CDR2 SASEGT. The DNA of the CDR3 is TGTGCCAGCGGTGGGGGGAGTACTGAAGCTTTCTTT. Its protein product is CASGGGSTEAFF.

This clonotype was seen a few times. The J gene is TRBJ2-2, the V gene TRBV6-1; TRBD1 aligns across 9 bases. The germline CDR1 and CDR2 sequences are MNHNS and SASEGT. This CDR3 is built from 15 residues. V dropped 2 bases and J dropped 3; count of bases not matched to a gene: 1. CDR3 in DNA: TGTGCCAGCAGTGAAAACAGGGGGCACACCGGGGAGCTGTTTTTT. Translating it yields CASSENRGHTGELFF.

The chain couples TRBV19 to TRBJ1-1; weak D call: TRBD1 (6 bases). CDR3 length: 14 amino acids. Germline CDR1 and CDR2: LNHDA and SQIVND (reference sequence). V lost 3 bases and J lost 0, with 8 bases in between. The CDR3 here is CASSIGQLNTEAFF. Here the CDR3 DNA reads TGTGCCAGTAGTATCGGACAGCTGAACACTGAAGCTTTCTTT.

The rearrangement joins TRBV6-1 to TRBJ1-2, with D maybe TRBD1 (6 bases). Per the germline V gene, CDR1 is MNHNS and CDR2 is SASEGT. The CDR3 covers 14 residues. Trimming pared 3 bases from V and 8 bases from J, leaving 16 bases between. CDR3 DNA sequence: TGTGCCAGCAGTGAGCAGGGGCTGGCGGGGGGCTACACCTTC. As protein: CASSEQGLAGGYTF.

V gene TRBV20-1 combines with J gene TRBJ2-5; D is unresolved. This CDR3 spans 13 amino acids. Germline V gives CDR1 DFQATT, CDR2 SNEGSKA (reference sequence). With 3 bases removed from V and 1 base from J, the gap between germline ends came to 9 bases. The CDR3 nucleotides read TGCAGTGCTAGTGTAACCGGCCAAGAGACCCAGTACTTC. It codes for CSASVTGQETQYF.

This sequence joins TRBV20-1 and TRBJ1-1; D might be TRBD1 (6 bases). V lost 8 bases to trimming and J lost 3 bases, with 16 bases between them. The CDR3 has 13 residues. The germline gives CDR1 DFQATT, CDR2 SNEGSKA (reference sequence). The CDR3: CSSERDTYTEAFF. The CDR3 DNA sequence: TGCAGTTCCGAGAGGGACACCTACACTGAAGCTTTCTTT.

This clonotype was detected only a few times. The CDR3 coding sequence is TGTGCCAGCAGCTGGGGACAGATTAACTATGGCTACACCTTC. Encoded protein: CASSWGQINYGYTF. This chain joins TRBV7-2 and TRBJ1-2; 7 nucleotides align to TRBD1. Trimming removed 4 bases from V and 1 base from J; junction bases left unmatched: 3. This CDR3 has 14 residues. Germline CDR1 is SGHTA and CDR2 is FQGNSA.

This rearrangement joins TRBV6-1 to TRBJ2-1; tentatively, D is TRBD1 (6 bases). The V gene lost 2 bases and the J gene lost 4 bases, with 15 bases spanning the gap. The CDR3 contains 16 residues. Germline V CDR1 and CDR2: MNHNS, SASEGT. CDR3 region: CASSEIQDSGYNEQFF. For the CDR3, the DNA is TGTGCCAGCAGTGAAATCCAGGACAGTGGGTACAATGAGCAGTTCTTC.

This chain joins TRBV28 and TRBJ2-1, with D perhaps being TRBD1 or TRBD2 (5 bases each). The V gene's germline CDR1 is MDHEN and CDR2 SYDVKM. The V end was cut by 4 bases, the J end by 9 bases, with 19 bases between. This CDR3 has 15 amino acids. The CDR3 reads CASSSTEGRMGEQFF. The DNA for the CDR3 is TGTGCCAGCAGTTCCACTGAGGGGCGGATGGGTGAGCAGTTCTTC.

The rearrangement joins TRBV6-5 to TRBJ1-5; D uncertain. Trimming shortened V by 2 bases and J by 6 bases, and 8 bases separated the two germline ends. The length of the CDR3 is 13 residues. The germline gives CDR1 MNHEY, CDR2 SVGAGI. The CDR3 DNA is TGTGCCAGCAGTTACCGGGCAGGTCAGCCCCAGCATTTT. Encoded protein: CASSYRAGQPQHF.

The chain links TRBV6-2 or TRBV6-3 to TRBJ1-2; D might be TRBD1 (5 bases). CDR3 length: 15 amino acids. Germline assignment: CDR1 MNHEY and CDR2 SVGEGT. V was shortened by 5 bases and J by 4 bases, with 17 bases between the two germline ends. This chain's CDR3 is CASSANSRGFYGYTF. The CDR3, as DNA: TGTGCCAGCAGTGCCAACTCAAGGGGATTCTATGGCTACACCTTC.

The chain joins TRBV21-1 to TRBJ2-5; the tabulated D call, TRBD2, remains unverified against the DNA. TRBV21-1 is shown as a pseudogene. CDR3 size: 13 residues. CDR3 DNA: TGTGCCAGACCGGGACTATCTCAAGAGACCCAGTACTTC. Translating gives CARPGLSQETQYF.